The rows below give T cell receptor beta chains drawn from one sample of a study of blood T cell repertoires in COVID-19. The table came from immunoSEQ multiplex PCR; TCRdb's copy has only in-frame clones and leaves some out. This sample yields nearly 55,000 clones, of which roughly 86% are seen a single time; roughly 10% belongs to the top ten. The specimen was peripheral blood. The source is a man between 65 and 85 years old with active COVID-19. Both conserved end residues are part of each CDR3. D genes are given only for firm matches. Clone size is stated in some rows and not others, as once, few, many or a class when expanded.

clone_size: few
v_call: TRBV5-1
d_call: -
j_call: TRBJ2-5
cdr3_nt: TGCGCCAGCAGCCAGCTAGAACAAGAGACCCAGTACTTC
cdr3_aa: CASSQLEQETQYF

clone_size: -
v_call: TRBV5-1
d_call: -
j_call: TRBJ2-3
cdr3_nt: TGCGCCAGCAGCTCTACCACGACAGGTAGCACAGATACGCAGTATTTT
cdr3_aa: CASSSTTTGSTDTQYF

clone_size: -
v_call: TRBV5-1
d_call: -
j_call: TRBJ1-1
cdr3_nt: TGCGCCAGCAGCTTAGAACTTAGGAACACTGAAGCTTTCTTT
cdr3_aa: CASSLELRNTEAFF

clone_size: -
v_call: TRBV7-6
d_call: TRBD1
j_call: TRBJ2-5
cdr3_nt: TGTGCCAGCAGTTCAGGGGGCCAAGAGACCCAGTACTTC
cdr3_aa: CASSSGGQETQYF

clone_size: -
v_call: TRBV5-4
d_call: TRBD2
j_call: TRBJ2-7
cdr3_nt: TGTGCCAGCAGCTGGGGGGGGGACGAGCAGTACTTC
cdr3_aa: CASSWGGDEQYF

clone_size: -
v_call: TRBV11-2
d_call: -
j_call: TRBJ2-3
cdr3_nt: TGTGCCAGCAGCTTAGTACAGGGCACAGATACGCAGTATTTT
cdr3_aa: CASSLVQGTDTQYF

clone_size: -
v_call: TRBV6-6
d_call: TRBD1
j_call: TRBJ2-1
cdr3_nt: TGTGCCAGCAGTTATAGGGACAGTAACAATGAGCAGTTCTTC
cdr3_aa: CASSYRDSNNEQFF

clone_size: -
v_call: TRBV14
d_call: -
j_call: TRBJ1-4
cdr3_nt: TGTGCCAGCAGCCAAGCCGGGACATCGCGAAAACTGTTTTTT
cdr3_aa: CASSQAGTSRKLFF

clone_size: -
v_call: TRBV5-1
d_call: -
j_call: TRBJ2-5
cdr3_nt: TGCGCCAGCAGCTTGGGCTCAGGGTACCAAGAGACCCAGTACTTC
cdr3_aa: CASSLGSGYQETQYF

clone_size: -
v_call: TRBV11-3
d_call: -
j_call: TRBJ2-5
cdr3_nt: TGTGCCAGCAGCGACCAGGGTCAGGTCGTCTCGTCCCAGTACTTC
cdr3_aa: CASSDQGQVVSSQYF

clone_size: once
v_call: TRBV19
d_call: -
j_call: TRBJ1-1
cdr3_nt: TGTGCCAGTAGTTCCGCCATGGCTGTGACTGAAGCTTTCTTT
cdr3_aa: CASSSAMAVTEAFF

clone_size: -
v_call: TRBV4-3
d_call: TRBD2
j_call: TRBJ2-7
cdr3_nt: TGCGCCAGCAGCCGATCGATAGCGGGGGGGGAACCTTACGAGCAGTACTTC
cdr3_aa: CASSRSIAGGEPYEQYF

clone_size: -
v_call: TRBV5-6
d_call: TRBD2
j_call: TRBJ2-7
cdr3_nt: TGTGCCAGCAGTGTCACGGGACTAGTCAACTACGAGCAGTACTTC
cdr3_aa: CASSVTGLVNYEQYF

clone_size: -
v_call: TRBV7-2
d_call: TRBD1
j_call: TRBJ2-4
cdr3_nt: TGTGCCAGCAGCTTACCCCGACAGGGTACCAAAAACATTCAGTACTTC
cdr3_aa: CASSLPRQGTKNIQYF

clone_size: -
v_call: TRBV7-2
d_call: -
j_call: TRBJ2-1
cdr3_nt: TGTGCCAGCAGGGTAGGTGGGGGGAACTACAATGAGCAGTTCTTC
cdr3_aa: CASRVGGGNYNEQFF

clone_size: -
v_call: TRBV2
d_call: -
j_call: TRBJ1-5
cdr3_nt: TGTGCCAGCAGTGGGCAGTACAATCAGCCCCAGCATTTT
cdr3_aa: CASSGQYNQPQHF

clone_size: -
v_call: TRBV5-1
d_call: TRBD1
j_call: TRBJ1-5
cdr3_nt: TGCGCCAGCAGCCAGGGACAGGGTGGCAATCAGCCCCAGCATTTT
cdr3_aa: CASSQGQGGNQPQHF

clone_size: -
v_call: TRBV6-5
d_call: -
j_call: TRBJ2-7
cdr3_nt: TGTGCCAGCAGTTACGTGGCAGGGTTTTACGAGCAGTACTTC
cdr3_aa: CASSYVAGFYEQYF